The source of this TCR beta chain is a study of cytomegalovirus exposure and HLA in healthy donors (TCRdb year 2017). About the investigation overall: According to an earlier analysis of around 600 of the donors, 150 million to 200 million T cells yielded some 110 million unique TCR beta sequences and 276 Gb of sequence data. An early release that covered about 600 HLA-typed donors contained around 300 gigabases of sequencing data and around 80 million unique TCR sequences. The genetic ancestry cluster associated with self-reported Caucasian donors included about four fifths of the roughly 400 genotyped donors. The study aimed to test whether signatures of past pathogen exposure could be identified by cataloging public T cell receptors. The T cell repertoires of about 700 subjects were profiled by immunosequencing and related to cytomegalovirus serostatus. Along with the roughly 610-subject first cohort, a separate validation cohort of roughly 110 different subjects was used. To predict cytomegalovirus infection status, the study combined high-throughput TCR immunosequencing, statistical association of individual TCRs with disease status, and machine learning. In a later analysis, previously published TCR beta repertoires from about 640 donors were re-analyzed and high-resolution HLA genotyping was added so that TCR occurrence patterns could be studied. Rather than using new phenotypic data, the later analysis identified candidate immune exposures from TCR beta sequences and from how often those sequences occurred across donors. To decide whether each TCR beta V gene segment behaved as functional or pseudogenic, an earlier analysis of some 600 of the donors relied on high-throughput TCR beta sequencing. Alongside the repertoire data, information on donor age, sex, ethnicity and CMV serostatus was compiled. Genome-wide SNP genotypes for about 55% of the roughly 670 donors were used in a later genetic analysis, which treated that subset as a discovery cohort. All discovery cohort repertoires had been generated on a single sequencing platform. Both class I and class II loci were covered by HLA typing, at four-digit resolution. Typing coverage differed by locus: A, B, C, DRB1 and DQB1 were typed in roughly 620-630 donors, DQA1 in roughly 500, DPA1 in some 570, and DPB1 in roughly 470. Four or five DR-DQ haplotypes were treated as single units for association and clustering because of strong linkage in the cohort. Across approximately 400 genotyped donors of the cohort, an average of roughly 250,000 unique TCR beta nucleotide sequences per donor were sequenced, and 15% to 20% of those sequences were non-productive. Study-wide conclusions, independent of this receptor: Compared with the roughly 670-donor mean, donors in an Asian-associated ancestry cluster had fewer N-insertions in productive TCRs, according to a later genetic analysis. A further reported finding was that TCR beta sequences accurately predicted the HLA-A and HLA-B alleles for most subjects in the first cohort. According to a later analysis, TCR association rates differed among HLA loci, with DRB1 alleles showing the most associated TCRs and HLA-C alleles showing the fewest. At a false discovery rate of 0.05, a later analysis linked some 17,000 TCR beta sequences to specific HLA alleles. CMV serostatus was the only immune exposure information available for the cohort. Most CMV-associated TCR beta chains appeared to be HLA-restricted in a later analysis, and the HLA associations seemed to be driven largely by CMV exposure. Some IMGT-functional V segments, including TRBV6-2 and TRBV6-3, could not be distinguished by the 87-base-pair reads and were therefore excluded. According to a later analysis, parvovirus B19, influenza, CMV and Epstein-Barr virus appeared linked to several top co-occurrence clusters. A few of the identified cytomegalovirus-associated TCR beta chains were confirmed in vitro to be specific for cytomegalovirus antigens. An association between a missense DCLRE1C variant and V-gene and J-gene trimming of TCR beta chains was found in a later genetic analysis and replicated in an independent cohort. Sequencing depth was assumed to be roughly uniform across donors in the presence/absence analyses, though that assumption may not hold. Linkage disequilibrium might explain the correlated functional status among segregating V segments, but an unknown experimental factor could not be ruled out. Because HLA typing was missing for some donors at each locus, association tests included only the typed subset. The cohort was sequenced for TCR beta chains only, and without alpha or paired-chain data the features that could be detected were limited. In an earlier analysis of some 500 of the donors, most TCR beta V segments were observed in productive rearrangements about 87% or about 30% of the time, broadly matching IMGT annotations. In both the original and validation cohorts, the classifier was reported to diagnose cytomegalovirus status with high specificity and sensitivity. Because counts were too low, roughly 18 rarely observed V segments, including chromosome 9 orphons, were left out of the earlier analysis of 587 of the donors. It was suggested by the authors that the approach could potentially be generalized to other disease states and immunological phenotypes. A cluster of highly shared sequence variants was judged likely to be a technical artifact of the sequencing pipeline. In the study, roughly 160 TCR beta chains were listed as associated with cytomegalovirus. In a later analysis, HLA-associated TCR beta chains were found to be more clonally expanded and to have lower generation probabilities than equally common non-associated chains. Assigning TCR associations to individual alleles was difficult when HLA alleles, especially DR and DQ, strongly co-occurred. Most TCR sequences were seen in very few donors, while some public TCRs were found in many individuals.

Receptor libraries were prepared by the immunoSEQ multiplex PCR assay. For the multiplex PCR, a mixture combining 60 forward primers for TCR Vbeta segments and 13 reverse primers for TCR Jbeta segments was used. Amplification of the CDR3 region of rearranged TCR beta genes was performed with a multiplex PCR assay on genomic DNA. On the Illumina HiSeq System, the amplified TCR beta libraries were sequenced as 87-base-pair reads. From the authors' description of their analysis: A later analysis counted approximately 74 million unique TCR beta chains across the 670 or so repertoires, and 9 million to 14 million of these chains were shared by at least two donors. Raw reads were error-corrected and collapsed into unique sequences with a nearest-neighbor algorithm that merged closely related sequences to remove PCR and sequencing errors. Alignment of CDR3 sequences to IMGT reference sequences was used to assign V, D and J gene segments. Each retained sequence needed at least a six-nucleotide match to both a V gene segment and a J gene segment. A rearrangement counted as productive if the CDR3 had no stop codons and remained in frame with V and J, and every other rearrangement counted as non-productive. CDR3 was defined according to IMGT convention as the region running from the second conserved V-encoded cysteine to the conserved J-encoded phenylalanine. Sequences without an unambiguous match to a single V gene segment were excluded from the earlier analysis of about 600 of the donors. In an earlier analysis of approximately 610 of the donors, V segments were called functional above 56.7% productive rearrangements and were called segregating when the between-donor standard deviation exceeded 5%. A statistical classification framework was developed to diagnose cytomegalovirus status using the catalog of TCR beta chain sequences. In a later analysis, V and J genes were assigned by comparing TCR nucleotide sequences against IMGT/GENE-DB human TR gene sequences. The TCRdist pipeline was used in a later analysis to assign CDR3 sequences and most-parsimonious VDJ recombination scenarios. In a later analysis, each TCR beta chain was defined by its CDR3 amino acid sequence together with its V-gene family, and reads lacking a unique V-gene family were excluded. A later analysis removed 592 highly shared, low-generation-probability nucleotide sequences to deal with suspected cross-contamination and a sequencing artifact. A later analysis calculated a clonal expansion index for each public chain from normalized within-repertoire ranks of inferred template counts. A later analysis computed generation probabilities with a VDJ recombination model fitted to out-of-frame rearrangements, and checked the results against IGoR. In a later analysis, TCR-TCR, TCR-HLA and TCR-CMV co-occurrence was scored with hypergeometric tests, and a repertoire-size bias correction was applied to TCR pairs. In a later analysis, false discovery rates were estimated by permuting HLA or CMV assignments 20 times. A later analysis grouped co-occurring TCRs with DBSCAN, adding TCRdist sequence similarity when clustering within HLA-allele-positive subsets. For co-occurrence clustering, repertoires with fewer than 30,000 or more than 120,000 public chains were excluded, along with five repertoires with anomalous nucleotide sharing. The immuneACCESS repertoire file appears here via TCRdb, limited to in-frame rearrangements. These files lack a portion of the clones; in checked studies, under half of the deficit traces to unresolved V genes, and the cause of the others is not known. That table supplies the V and J calls and clone size; D and trimming were determined from the DNA. In this sample the table shows about 160,000 clones, less than 90% of which occur a single time. Jointly, the top ten make up approximately 2% of the sample.

The cohort was made up of 500 to 850 healthy bone marrow donors. At the time of sampling, all cohort members were nominally healthy, though unrecorded immune exposures were likely present. The donor was CMV seronegative and belonged to the group of several hundred seronegative cohort members. Each donor provided a peripheral blood sample, and peripheral blood mononuclear cells were used for TCR beta sequencing. Genomic DNA was extracted from the blood cell samples with the Qiagen DNeasy Blood Extraction Kit. A word on this clone: The specificity of this receptor is unknown. The sample holds no much larger clone one base away, and base qualities are not on file.

The CDR3 runs 17 amino acids, cysteine and phenylalanine included. Left in the record is the CDR3 DNA by itself, 51 bases read in frame from the first base. The junction carries 12 bases between V and J, which are trimmed by 0 bases and 0 bases respectively. Based on the germline V gene, the CDR1 and CDR2 sequences are KGHSY and FQNENV. The chain is assembled from TRBV16 and TRBJ1-5, with TRBD1 as a weak D call on 5 bases. The sequence came from a woman under 30 in good health and CMV-seronegative. The material sequenced was PBMCs. Read as DNA, the sequence is TGTGCCAGCAGCCAATCCCCGGGGGTTGATAGCAATCAGCCCCAGCATTTT. Its translation reads: CASSQSPGVDSNQPQHF.